The next 31 T cell receptor beta chains were all read from a single sample in a study of radiation and T cells in renal cell carcinoma. Described treatment: treatment-naive control, cytoreductive nephrectomy. Only in-frame clones appear in the TCRdb table, and some are missing; sequencing was by immunoSEQ multiplex PCR. The sample shows some 8,800 clones, around 61% of them seen only once. Sequencing used tumor tissue, obtained from a patient whose treatment was nephrectomy without radiotherapy. These receptors were collected from a man aged 55 to 70 with renal cell carcinoma.

J is TRBJ2-3 and V is TRBV7-9; D may be TRBD1 (6 bases). The germline CDR1 and CDR2 sequences are SEHNR and FQNEAQ (reference sequence). Trimming shortened V by 6 bases and J by 0 bases, and 13 bases separated the two germline ends. This CDR3 has 15 amino acids. The CDR3 sequence: CASSVTGWSTDTQYF. The CDR3 DNA follows: TGTGCCAGCAGTGTAACAGGGTGGAGCACAGATACGCAGTATTTT.

The chain has TRBV7-2 and TRBJ2-1; TRBD2 aligns across 14 bases. J was trimmed by 9 bases and V by 4 bases; bases with no gene match: 5. The CDR3 spans 15 residues. CDR1 SGHTA and CDR2 FQGNSA come from the germline V gene. Here the CDR3 reads CASSSGTSGRGEQFF. For the CDR3, the DNA is TGTGCCAGCAGCTCCGGGACTAGCGGGAGAGGTGAGCAGTTCTTC.

This chain joins TRBV7-2 and TRBJ2-5, with D possibly being TRBD2 (5 bases). The CDR3 is 14 residues long. Deletions cut 0 bases from V and 5 bases from J, with 10 bases between. Germline V gene data show CDR1 as SGHTA and CDR2 as FQGNSA. The CDR3 here is CASSLAGWEETQYF. The CDR3 DNA is TGTGCCAGCAGCTTAGCAGGGTGGGAGGAGACCCAGTACTTC.

In this sample, this clone turned up a few times. This rearrangement joins TRBV4-1 to TRBJ2-7; 11 bases align to TRBD1. Trimming removed 3 bases from V and 3 bases from J; junction bases left unmatched: 4. Germline CDR1 MGHRA, CDR2 YSYEKL. There are 15 residues in the CDR3. The CDR3 reads CASSQAGQGGYEQYF. DNA for the CDR3: TGCGCCAGCAGCCAGGCGGGACAGGGGGGCTACGAGCAGTACTTC.

The CDR3 coding sequence is TGCGCCAGCAGCGTCGGTTTGTCGGGCGGGGCCAACGTCCTGACTTTC. It encodes CASSVGLSGGANVLTF. This rearrangement joins TRBV5-1 to TRBJ2-6; no reliable D call. V was clipped by 4 bases and J by 4 bases, with 15 bases between them. This CDR3 has 16 residues. Germline loops: CDR1 SGHRS, CDR2 YFSETQ.

This clone appeared a single time. This chain links TRBV28 with TRBJ2-7; 7 nucleotides match TRBD1. V dropped 9 bases and J dropped 1; count of bases not matched to a gene: 12. CDR1 is MDHEN, CDR2 SYDVKM, per germline. The CDR3 has 15 amino acids. CDR3 in DNA: TGTGCCAGTCAACCCACCGGGACAGAATCCTACGAGCAGTACTTC. Amino acids: CASQPTGTESYEQYF.

This chain joins TRBV5-1 and TRBJ2-7; 10 positions match TRBD1. The CDR3 runs to 15 residues. CDR1 is SGHRS and CDR2 is YFSETQ in the germline V gene. V lost 4 bases and J lost 4; bases outside the gene matches: 8. The CDR3 loop is CASSLGQGEGYEQYF. DNA of the CDR3: TGCGCCAGCAGCCTAGGACAGGGGGAGGGGTACGAGCAGTACTTC.

The chain uses TRBV9 and TRBJ1-4; D is unclear. The CDR3 is made up of 16 amino acids. V lost 4 bases and J 4 bases, leaving 17 bases between the germline ends. In germline, CDR1 is SGDLS, CDR2 YYNGEE. The CDR3 here is CASSRKTRGYNEKLFF. Written as DNA, the CDR3 is TGTGCCAGCAGCCGAAAGACGCGAGGATATAATGAAAAACTGTTTTTT. The full variable domain, in which reference TRBV9 and TRBJ1-4 provide the parts outside the CDR3, is DSGVTQTPKHLITATGQRVTLRCSPRSGDLSVYWYQQSLDQGLQFLIQYYNGEERAKGNILERFSAQQFPDLHSELNLSSLELGDSALYFCASSRKTRGYNEKLFFGSGTQLSVL.

There are a few counts of this clone. The V gene is TRBV6-6, the J gene TRBJ2-7; D is perhaps TRBD1 or TRBD2 (5 bases each). The CDR3 is 14 amino acids. Trimming cost V 2 bases and J 1 base, with 9 bases left between them. Germline CDR1 and CDR2: MNHNY and SVGAGI (reference sequence). The CDR3 sequence: CASSYRGRSYEQYF. The CDR3 DNA is TGTGCCAGCAGTTACCGGGGACGGTCCTACGAGCAGTACTTC.

This clone was detected once. V usage is TRBV6-1 and J usage is TRBJ2-5; D ambiguous. The better agreement between TRBJ2-7 and the DNA end casts doubt on the J call. Germline CDR1 is MNHNS and CDR2 is SASEGT. The CDR3 length is 12 residues. This chain's CDR3 is CASSEARYEQYF. In DNA form, the CDR3 reads TGTGCCAGCAGTGAAGCGAGGTACGAGCAGTACTTC.

The chain is built from TRBV6-5 and TRBJ2-1, with D possibly called TRBD1 or TRBD2 (5 bases each). CDR1 MNHEY and CDR2 SVGAGI come from the germline V gene. Trimming took off 4 bases at V and 5 bases at J, with 18 bases between the two ends. The CDR3 has 16 amino acids. This CDR3 is CASSSSGRGGDNEQFF. CDR3 in DNA: TGTGCCAGCAGTTCTTCAGGGAGAGGCGGAGACAATGAGCAGTTCTTC.

This clone is labeled as large. The chain combines TRBV4-1 with TRBJ2-7, with 10 bases identical to TRBD1. The CDR3 length is 15 residues. The ends lost 5 bases at V and 3 bases at J; junction bases unmatched: 7. Germline V gene data show CDR1 as MGHRA and CDR2 as YSYEKL. CDR3 sequence reads: CASSAGTGEGYEQYF. CDR3 DNA sequence: TGCGCCAGCAGCGCGGGGACAGGGGAAGGCTACGAGCAGTACTTC.

This clone was counted a single time. The V gene is TRBV19, the J gene TRBJ1-1; 9 bases line up with TRBD1. V gave up 4 bases and J gave up 0 bases; unmatched junction bases: 9. The CDR3 length is 17 residues. CDR1 and CDR2 (germline): LNHDA, SQIVND (reference sequence). CDR3 in amino acids: CASSTPGQGTLNTEAFF. The CDR3 bases are TGTGCCAGTAGTACCCCGGGACAGGGAACCCTGAACACTGAAGCTTTCTTT.

J is TRBJ2-2 and V is TRBV7-2; tentatively, D is TRBD1 (5 bases). V shed 1 base and J shed 1 base, with 10 bases lying between them. From germline, CDR1 is SGHTA and CDR2 FQGNSA. The CDR3 length is 16 residues. The CDR3 region is CASSLGGALNTGELFF. The CDR3 nucleotides are TGTGCCAGCAGCTTAGGTGGGGCCTTGAACACCGGGGAGCTGTTTTTT.

The V gene is TRBV10-3, the J gene TRBJ1-3, with D possibly TRBD1 on 5 matching bases. Germline V gives CDR1 ENHRY, CDR2 SYGVKD. V was clipped by 4 bases and J by 0 bases, with 10 bases between them. The CDR3 covers 15 residues. CDR3 sequence: CAISVRQSSGNTIYF. The DNA of the CDR3 is TGTGCCATCAGTGTCCGACAGAGCTCTGGAAACACCATATATTTT.

This clone was seen only a few times. V is TRBV21-1 and J is TRBJ2-7; the table names TRBD1, a call not compared with the DNA. TRBV21-1 is given as a pseudogene. The CDR3 covers 18 residues. The CDR3 here is CASSKGVWQGHNSYEQYF. The CDR3 region has the DNA TGTGCCAGCAGCAAAGGGGTTTGGCAGGGGCATAACTCCTACGAGCAGTACTTC.

This clone was detected only a few times. This chain joins TRBV10-1 and TRBJ1-5; tentative D call: TRBD1 (5 bases). The CDR3 is made up of 14 amino acids. Germline V gene data show CDR1 as WNHNN and CDR2 as SYGVQD (reference sequence). With 1 base removed from V and 3 bases from J, the gap between germline ends came to 7 bases. CDR3 region: CASSELGLNQPQHF. In DNA, the CDR3 is TGCGCCAGCAGTGAGTTGGGGCTCAATCAGCCCCAGCATTTT.

The rearrangement joins TRBV7-8 to TRBJ1-1; D is perhaps TRBD1 (5 bases). This CDR3 region has 14 residues. CDR1 is SGHVS, CDR2 FQNEAQ, per germline. Trimming stripped 5 bases from V and 5 bases from J, with 15 bases between. CDR3 amino acids: CASSRGWGGTEAFF. The CDR3 bases are TGTGCCAGCAGCCGAGGGTGGGGGGGTACTGAAGCTTTCTTT.

This clone was detected a few times. V is TRBV7-2 and J is TRBJ1-1; D gene unclear. The V end lost 1 base, the J end lost 4 bases, and 7 bases lay between the germline ends. The CDR3 extends over 13 amino acids. The germline V gene has CDR1 SGHTA and CDR2 FQGNSA. This chain's CDR3 is CASSLGLGTEAFF. The CDR3 DNA follows: TGTGCCAGCAGCTTAGGGCTGGGCACTGAAGCTTTCTTT.

This clone has just one count. The rearrangement uses TRBV7-9 and TRBJ1-1; D might be TRBD1 (6 bases). This CDR3 comprises 14 residues. V dropped 7 bases and J dropped 4 bases, with 16 bases sitting between them. Germline V lookup: CDR1 SEHNR, CDR2 FQNEAQ (reference sequence). The CDR3 bases are TGTGCCAGCACCCCCCAGGGGCGGGCCACTGAAGCTTTCTTT. This gives the protein CASTPQGRATEAFF.

This rearrangement joins TRBV4-3 to TRBJ1-1; D not certain. This CDR3 is 15 amino acids long. CDR1 is LGHNA and CDR2 is YSLEER in the germline V gene. V shed 1 base and J shed 1 base, with 10 bases lying between them. The DNA of the CDR3 is TGCGCCAGCAGCCAAGGTTGGCCGGGGAACACTGAAGCTTTCTTT. Residues: CASSQGWPGNTEAFF.

The chain joins TRBV19 to TRBJ2-7, with 10 bases that match TRBD1. The CDR3 consists of 16 residues. V was clipped by 5 bases and J by 5 bases; unmatched bases: 12. Germline CDR1 LNHDA, CDR2 SQIVND (reference sequence). The CDR3 DNA is TGTGCCAGTAGTCAGGAGGTCAGACAGGGGGCAGACGAGCAGTACTTC. Protein: CASSQEVRQGADEQYF. Based on the CDR3 plus reference TRBV19 and TRBJ2-7, the full variable domain is DGGITQSPKYLFRKEGQNVTLSCEQNLNHDAMYWYRQDPGQGLRLIYYSQIVNDFQKGDIAEGYSVSREKKESFPLTVTSAQKNPTAFYLCASSQEVRQGADEQYFGPGTRLTVT.

The rearrangement links TRBV19 to TRBJ2-7, with 7 bases that match TRBD1. The length of the CDR3 is 15 residues. The V segment lost 5 bases and the J segment 0 bases; nucleotides outside the gene matches: 7. Germline V CDR1 and CDR2: LNHDA, SQIVND (reference sequence). Here the CDR3 reads CASSWDSQSSYEQYF. The CDR3 bases are TGTGCCAGTAGTTGGGACAGCCAAAGCTCCTACGAGCAGTACTTC.

The chain employs TRBV7-3 and TRBJ2-5; tentatively, D is TRBD1 (6 bases). The germline CDR1 and CDR2 sequences are SGHTA and FQGTGA. The CDR3 totals 14 residues. V lost 5 bases, J lost 1 base, and 11 bases lay in between. CDR3 coding DNA: TGTGCCAGCAGCCCCACAGGGCTCCAAGAGACCCAGTACTTC. Translating gives CASSPTGLQETQYF.

The rearrangement uses TRBV7-9 and TRBJ2-3; D unclear. Germline V gives CDR1 SEHNR, CDR2 FQNEAQ (reference sequence). V was pared by 6 bases and J by 5 bases, with 21 bases between. The CDR3 covers 16 residues. The CDR3 DNA reads TGTGCCAGCAGTCCCTCGGGCGGCTGGGGTGGAGATACGCAGTATTTT. Protein: CASSPSGGWGGDTQYF.

This chain connects TRBV29-1 to TRBJ1-1; tentative D call: TRBD1 (6 bases). V was trimmed by 5 bases and J by 3 bases, leaving 13 bases between them. The CDR3 has 13 residues. CDR1 is SQVTM, CDR2 ANQGSEA, per germline. The CDR3 region has the DNA TGCAGCGTTTCCCCGGCAGGGGACACTGAAGCTTTCTTT. It specifies CSVSPAGDTEAFF. Combining the CDR3 with reference TRBV29-1 and TRBJ1-1 gives the whole variable domain SAVISQKPSRDICQRGTSLTIQCQVDSQVTMMFWYRQQPGQSLTLIATANQGSEATYESGFVIDKFPISRPNLTFSTLTVSNMSPEDSSIYLCSVSPAGDTEAFFGQGTRLTVV.

This clone showed up just a few times. This chain joins TRBV11-2 and TRBJ2-7; unclear D gene. Germline V lookup: CDR1 SGHAT, CDR2 FQNNGV. Trimming took 5 bases from V and 5 from J, leaving 13 bases between them. The CDR3 is 13 amino acids. CDR3 region: CASSPPWQNEQYF. CDR3 DNA sequence: TGTGCCAGCAGCCCCCCTTGGCAGAACGAGCAGTACTTC.

The chain links TRBV29-1 to TRBJ2-1, with 8 nucleotides matching TRBD2. CDR3 size: 15 residues. Germline V gene lookup returns CDR1 SQVTM and CDR2 ANQGSEA. V gave up 4 bases and J gave up 4 bases; unmatched junction bases: 9. The CDR3 sequence: CSVGGSGGLYNEQFF. CDR3 in DNA: TGCAGCGTTGGGGGCAGCGGGGGTCTATACAATGAGCAGTTCTTC.

The gene calls are TRBV27 and TRBJ2-1; TRBD2 aligns across 10 bases. This CDR3 has 15 amino acids. V lost 7 bases and J lost 9; bases outside the gene matches: 12. Germline lookup yields CDR1 MNHEY and CDR2 SMNVEV (reference sequence). The CDR3 protein is CASIPRAGGQGEQFF. As DNA, the CDR3 is TGTGCCAGCATACCCCGAGCGGGAGGGCAGGGTGAGCAGTTCTTC.

In DNA, the CDR3 is TGTGCCAGCAGTTACCCCTCTAGCGGGGGAAGGGAGACCCAGTACTTC. Translation: CASSYPSSGGRETQYF. V usage is TRBV6-5 and J usage is TRBJ2-5, with TRBD2 identical over 10 bases. The CDR3 length is 16 residues. Per the germline V gene, CDR1 is MNHEY and CDR2 is SVGAGI. Trimming cost V 2 bases and J 5 bases; bases outside gene matches: 8.

The chain carries TRBV6-8 and TRBJ2-3, with 9 bases that match TRBD2. CDR1 and CDR2 (germline): MNHGY, SAAAGT. V gave up 6 bases and J gave up 0 bases; unmatched junction bases: 10. This CDR3 region has 17 residues. The CDR3 sequence: CASRPKTSGSSTDTQYF. The CDR3 region has the DNA TGTGCCAGCAGACCGAAGACTAGCGGCTCCAGCACAGATACGCAGTATTTT.